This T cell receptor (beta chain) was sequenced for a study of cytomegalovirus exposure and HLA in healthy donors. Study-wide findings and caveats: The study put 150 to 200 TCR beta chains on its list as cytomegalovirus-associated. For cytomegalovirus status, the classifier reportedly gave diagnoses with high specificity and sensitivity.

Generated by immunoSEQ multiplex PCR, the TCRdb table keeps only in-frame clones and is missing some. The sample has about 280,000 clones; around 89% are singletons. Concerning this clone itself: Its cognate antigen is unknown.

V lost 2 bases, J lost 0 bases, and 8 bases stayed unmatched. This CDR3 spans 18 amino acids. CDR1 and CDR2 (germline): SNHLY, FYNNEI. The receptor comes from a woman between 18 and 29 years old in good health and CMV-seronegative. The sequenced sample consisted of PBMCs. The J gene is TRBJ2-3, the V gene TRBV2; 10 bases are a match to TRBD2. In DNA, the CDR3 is TGTGCCAGCAGTGAAAGGGCTAGCGGGAGTGCTAGCACAGATACGCAGTATTTT. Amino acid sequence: CASSERASGSASTDTQYF.